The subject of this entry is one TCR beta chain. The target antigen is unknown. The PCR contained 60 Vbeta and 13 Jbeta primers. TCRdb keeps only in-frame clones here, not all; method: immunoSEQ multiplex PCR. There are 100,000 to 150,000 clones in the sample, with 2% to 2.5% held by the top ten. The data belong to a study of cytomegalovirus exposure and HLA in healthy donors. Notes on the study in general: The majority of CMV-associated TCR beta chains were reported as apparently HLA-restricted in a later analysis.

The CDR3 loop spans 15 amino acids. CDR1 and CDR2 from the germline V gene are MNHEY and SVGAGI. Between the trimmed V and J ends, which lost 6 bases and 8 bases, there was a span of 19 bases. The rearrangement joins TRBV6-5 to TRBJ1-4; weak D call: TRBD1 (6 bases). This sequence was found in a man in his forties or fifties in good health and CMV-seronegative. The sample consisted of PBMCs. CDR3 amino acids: CASSRGAGREEKLFF. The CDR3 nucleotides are TGTGCCAGCAGCCGGGGGGCAGGCCGAGAGGAAAAACTGTTTTTT.